The T cell receptor (beta chain) described here comes from a study of OX40 agonist ivuxolimab in advanced cancers. Libraries were prepared by immunoSEQ multiplex PCR; TCRdb keeps only in-frame clonotypes and omits some of them. The table has over 100,000 clones, roughly 93% seen once; the top ten hold around 0.15%. The V gene lost 4 bases and the J gene lost 5 bases, with 11 bases spanning the gap. In germline, CDR1 is SGDLS, CDR2 YYNGEE. This CDR3 has 13 residues. This clonotype was obtained from an adult with an advanced solid tumor such as melanoma, head and neck, liver or kidney cancer. The input for sequencing was CD4+ or CD8+ T cells sorted from blood, taken in a trial of the OX40 agonist ivuxolimab. The chain combines TRBV9 with TRBJ2-3; D may be TRBD2 (5 bases). For the CDR3, the DNA is TGTGCCAGCAGCCCGCGAGGAGGAGATACGCAGTATTTT. This encodes CASSPRGGDTQYF.